The clone carrying this TCR beta chain was seen a few times. Its matching antigen is unknown. Relative to the germline gene, one junction end is altered; a read error may explain this. These data come from a study of radiotherapy plus CTLA-4 blockade in lung cancer. Findings and limits, study-wide: The best prediction of response reportedly came from early blood T cell clone dynamics, with interferon-beta.

Method: immunoSEQ multiplex PCR; TCRdb's copy keeps in-frame clones and lacks some. The table lists about 43,000 clones, roughly 67% of them singletons. Focal radiation was given together with CTLA-4 blockade (ipilimumab) to patients with chemo-refractory metastatic non-small-cell lung cancer. The source material was peripheral blood, sampled from a patient treated with radiotherapy plus ipilimumab. This sequence originates from a human donor with non-small cell lung cancer who had a partial response to radiotherapy plus ipilimumab.

The CDR3 DNA is TGTGCTAGCAGCCCCTTATCGGCGGGAAACACTGAAGCTTTCTTT. Protein: CASSPLSAGNTEAFF. The gene calls are TRBV7-7 and TRBJ1-1, with D uncertain. This CDR3 spans 15 amino acids. CDR1 and CDR2 (germline): SSHAT, FNYEAQ (reference sequence).